The 4 T cell receptor beta chains presented below share a single source sample, sequenced in a study of blood T cells in healthy people across ages. Sample-barcoded 5' priming and a J-beta primer mix drove a second PCR of about 6 to 12 cycles. TCRdb itself ran the 5' RACE reads through MiXCR, one entry per CDR3 protein. The profile shows about a million distinct CDR3 sequences, about 48% of them singletons. Sequenced: blood. The origin of the receptors is a man aged 25 to 40 in good health.

The chain combines TRBV6-2 or TRBV6-3 with TRBJ2-1, with D possibly matching TRBD2 (5 bases). This CDR3 has 13 amino acids. Trimming cost V 5 bases and J 10 bases, with 15 bases left between them. Germline CDR1 MNHEY, CDR2 SVGEGT. CDR3 protein: CASSPNSALEQFF. CDR3 coding DNA: TGTGCCAGCAGTCCGAATAGCGCCCTAGAGCAGTTCTTC.

This chain uses TRBV7-2 with TRBJ1-1; 7 bases match TRBD1. This CDR3 is built from 17 residues. J gave up 5 bases and V 2 bases, and 14 bases lay outside the gene matches. Germline V gene sequence: CDR1 SGHTA, CDR2 FQGNSA. CDR3 coding DNA: TGTGCCAGCAGCTTATCTTGGGACAGCTATGAAAAAACTGAAGCTTTCTTT. Translation: CASSLSWDSYEKTEAFF.

In its sample, this clonotype was seen once. In DNA form, the CDR3 reads TGTGCCAGCAGCCAAGAACTAGCGGGGGGAGGCACAGATACGCAGTATTTT. It translates to CASSQELAGGGTDTQYF. The chain is built from TRBV3-1 and TRBJ2-3, with 12 bases identical to TRBD2. In germline, CDR1 is LGHDT, CDR2 YNNKEL (reference sequence). The CDR3 runs to 17 residues. V dropped 0 bases and J dropped 1; count of bases not matched to a gene: 2.

This chain links TRBV6-2 or TRBV6-3 with TRBJ1-2; unclear D gene. Trimming removed 8 bases from V and 3 bases from J, with 16 bases in between. CDR3 length: 14 residues. Germline CDR1 and CDR2: MNHEY and SVGEGT. CDR3 sequence reads: CASPFLVHDYGYTF. The CDR3 bases are TGTGCCAGCCCTTTCTTGGTACATGACTATGGCTACACCTTC.